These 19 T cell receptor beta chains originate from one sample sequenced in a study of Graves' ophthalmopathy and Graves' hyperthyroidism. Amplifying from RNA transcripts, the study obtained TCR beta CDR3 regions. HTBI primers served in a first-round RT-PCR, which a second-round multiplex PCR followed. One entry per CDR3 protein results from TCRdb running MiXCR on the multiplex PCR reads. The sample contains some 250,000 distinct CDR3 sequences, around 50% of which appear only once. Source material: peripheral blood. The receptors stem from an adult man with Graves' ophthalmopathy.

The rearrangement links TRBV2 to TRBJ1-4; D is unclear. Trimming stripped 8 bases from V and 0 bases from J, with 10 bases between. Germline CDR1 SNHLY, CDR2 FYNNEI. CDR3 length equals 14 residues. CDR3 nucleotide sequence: TGTGCCAGCCAGATCTCAGCAACTAATGAAAAACTGTTTTTT. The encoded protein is CASQISATNEKLFF.

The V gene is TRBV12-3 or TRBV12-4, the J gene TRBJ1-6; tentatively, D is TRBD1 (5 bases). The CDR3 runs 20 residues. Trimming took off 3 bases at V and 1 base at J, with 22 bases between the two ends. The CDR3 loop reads CASSFYPGTAGGSYNSPLHF. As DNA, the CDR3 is TGTGCCAGCAGTTTTTACCCCGGGACCGCTGGGGGGTCCTATAATTCACCCCTCCACTTT.

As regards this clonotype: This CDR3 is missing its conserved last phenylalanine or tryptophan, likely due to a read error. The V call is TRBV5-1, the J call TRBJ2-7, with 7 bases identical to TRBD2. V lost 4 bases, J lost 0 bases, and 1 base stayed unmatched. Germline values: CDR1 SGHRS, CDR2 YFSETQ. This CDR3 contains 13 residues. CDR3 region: CASSPGGSYEQYS. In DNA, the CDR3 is TGCGCCAGCAGCCCGGGGGGCTCCTACGAGCAGTACTCC.

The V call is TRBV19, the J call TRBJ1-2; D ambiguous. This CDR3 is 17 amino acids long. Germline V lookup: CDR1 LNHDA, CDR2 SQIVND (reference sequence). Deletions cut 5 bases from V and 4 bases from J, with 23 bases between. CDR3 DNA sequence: TGTGCCAGTAGTGCCCGTCTCGCCAACACCGACGGCTATGGCTACACCTTC. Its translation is CASSARLANTDGYGYTF.

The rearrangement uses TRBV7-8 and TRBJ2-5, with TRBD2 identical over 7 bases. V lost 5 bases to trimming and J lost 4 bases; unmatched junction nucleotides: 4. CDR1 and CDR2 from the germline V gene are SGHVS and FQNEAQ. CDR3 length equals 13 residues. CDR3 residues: CASSRSSGETQYF. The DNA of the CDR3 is TGTGCCAGCAGCCGCTCTAGCGGAGAGACCCAGTACTTC.

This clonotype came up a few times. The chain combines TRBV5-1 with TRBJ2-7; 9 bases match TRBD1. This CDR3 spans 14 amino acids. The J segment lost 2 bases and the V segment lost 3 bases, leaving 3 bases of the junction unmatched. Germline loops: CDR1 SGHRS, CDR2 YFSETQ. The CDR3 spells CASSWTGATYEQYF. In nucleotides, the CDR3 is TGCGCCAGCAGCTGGACAGGGGCCACCTACGAGCAGTACTTC.

DNA of the CDR3: TGCAGTGCTAGACCCGAGGGGCCCTACGAGCAGTACTTC. Translation: CSARPEGPYEQYF. V and J are TRBV20-1 and TRBJ2-7, with D perhaps given as TRBD1 or TRBD2 (5 bases each). CDR1 and CDR2 (germline): DFQATT, SNEGSKA (reference sequence). The CDR3 sequence is 13 residues long. Deletions cut 2 bases from V and 2 bases from J, with 10 bases between.

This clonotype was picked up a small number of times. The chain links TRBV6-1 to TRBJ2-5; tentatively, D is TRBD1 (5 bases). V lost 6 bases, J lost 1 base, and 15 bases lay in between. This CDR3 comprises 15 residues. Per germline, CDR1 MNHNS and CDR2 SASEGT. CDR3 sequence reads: CASSLGHNSQETQYF. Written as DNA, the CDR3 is TGTGCCAGCAGCCTAGGACATAATAGCCAAGAGACCCAGTACTTC.

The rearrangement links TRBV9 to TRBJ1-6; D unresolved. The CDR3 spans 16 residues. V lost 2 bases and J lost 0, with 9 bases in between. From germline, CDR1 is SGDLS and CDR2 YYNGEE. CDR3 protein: CASSVGPSSYNSPLHF. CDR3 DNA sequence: TGTGCCAGCAGCGTCGGGCCGAGCTCCTATAATTCACCCCTCCACTTT.

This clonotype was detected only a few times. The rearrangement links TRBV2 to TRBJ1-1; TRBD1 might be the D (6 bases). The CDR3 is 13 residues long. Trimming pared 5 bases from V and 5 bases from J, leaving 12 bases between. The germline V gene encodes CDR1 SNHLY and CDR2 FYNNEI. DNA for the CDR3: TGTGCCAGCAGTTACCAGGGGTGGACTGAAGCTTTCTTT. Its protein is CASSYQGWTEAFF.

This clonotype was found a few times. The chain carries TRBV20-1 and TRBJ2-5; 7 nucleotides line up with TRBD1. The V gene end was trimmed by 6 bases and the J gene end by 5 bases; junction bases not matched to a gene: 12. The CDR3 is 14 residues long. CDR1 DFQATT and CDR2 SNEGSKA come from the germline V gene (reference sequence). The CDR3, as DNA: TGCAGTGCCCTATCATTGACAGGGCAGGAGACCCAGTACTTC. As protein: CSALSLTGQETQYF.

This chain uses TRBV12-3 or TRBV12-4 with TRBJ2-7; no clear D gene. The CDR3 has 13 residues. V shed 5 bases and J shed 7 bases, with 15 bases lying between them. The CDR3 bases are TGTGCCAGCAGTACCCCCGAGACGTGGGAGCAGTACTTC. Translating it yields CASSTPETWEQYF.

As DNA, the CDR3 is TGTGCCAGCAGCGGAGGGGTCGGGGAGCTGTTTTTT. This sequence encodes CASSGGVGELFF. This chain connects TRBV7-8 to TRBJ2-2; a weak D match, TRBD2 (6 bases). Trimming pared 5 bases from V and 7 bases from J, leaving 8 bases between. The germline gives CDR1 SGHVS, CDR2 FQNEAQ. This CDR3 contains 12 residues.

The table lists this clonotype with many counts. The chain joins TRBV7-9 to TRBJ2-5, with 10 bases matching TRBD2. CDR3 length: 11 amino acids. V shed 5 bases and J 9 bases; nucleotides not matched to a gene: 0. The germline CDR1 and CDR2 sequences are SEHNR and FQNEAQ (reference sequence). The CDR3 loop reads CASSTSGAQYF. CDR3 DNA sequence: TGTGCCAGCAGCACTAGCGGGGCCCAGTACTTC.

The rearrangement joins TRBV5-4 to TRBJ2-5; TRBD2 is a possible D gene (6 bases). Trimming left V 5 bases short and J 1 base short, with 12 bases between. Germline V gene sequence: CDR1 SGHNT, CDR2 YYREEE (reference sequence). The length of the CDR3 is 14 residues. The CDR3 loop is CASSSTSFQETQYF. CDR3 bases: TGTGCCAGCAGTTCCACTAGCTTCCAAGAGACCCAGTACTTC.

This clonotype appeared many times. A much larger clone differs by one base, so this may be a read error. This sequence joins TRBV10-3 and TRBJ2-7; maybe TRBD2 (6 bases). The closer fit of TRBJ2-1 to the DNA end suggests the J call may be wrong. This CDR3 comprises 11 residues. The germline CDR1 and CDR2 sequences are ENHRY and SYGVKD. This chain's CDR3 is CAISAGNEQFF. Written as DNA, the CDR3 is TGTGCCATCAGCGCGGGGAATGAGCAGTTCTTC.

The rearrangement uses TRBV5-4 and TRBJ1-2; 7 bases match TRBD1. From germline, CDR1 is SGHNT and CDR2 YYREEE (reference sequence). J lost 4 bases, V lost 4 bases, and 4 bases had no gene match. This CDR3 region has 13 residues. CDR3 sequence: CASSGGTVYGYTF. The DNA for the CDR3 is TGTGCCAGCAGCGGCGGGACAGTCTATGGCTACACCTTC.

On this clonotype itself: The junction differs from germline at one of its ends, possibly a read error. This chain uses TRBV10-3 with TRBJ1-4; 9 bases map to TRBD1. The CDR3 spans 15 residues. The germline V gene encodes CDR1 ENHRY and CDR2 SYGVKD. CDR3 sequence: CASSEGGQGREKLFF. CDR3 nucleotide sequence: TGTGCCAGCAGTGAAGGGGGACAGGGTCGGGAAAAACTGTTTTTT.

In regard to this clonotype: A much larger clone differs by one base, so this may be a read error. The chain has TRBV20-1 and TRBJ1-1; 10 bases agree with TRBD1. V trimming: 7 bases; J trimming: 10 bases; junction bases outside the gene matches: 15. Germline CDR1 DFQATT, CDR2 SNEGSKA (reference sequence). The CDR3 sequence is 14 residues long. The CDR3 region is CSVIYPDRGGGAFF. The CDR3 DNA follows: TGCAGTGTTATCTACCCGGACAGGGGGGGTGGAGCTTTCTTT.